This record concerns one T cell receptor beta chain sequence. The CDR3 has 14 residues. Germline CDR1 reads MNHEY; CDR2 reads SVGEGT. Between the trimmed V and J ends, which lost 5 bases and 10 bases, there was a span of 15 bases. The sample belongs to a study of blood T cell repertoires in COVID-19. The repertoire was sequenced with immunoSEQ multiplex PCR; TCRdb's copy has only in-frame clones and lacks some. The table records 110,000 to 150,000 clones, about three quarters of them present only once. The V call is TRBV6-2 or TRBV6-3, the J call TRBJ1-6; the D is unclear. Sequencing was carried out using peripheral blood. The receptor was isolated from a man older than 75 with acute or convalescent COVID-19. The CDR3 sequence: CASSLRETGSPLHF. DNA for the CDR3: TGTGCCAGCAGTCTCCGGGAGACGGGGTCACCCCTCCACTTT.